This TCR beta chain emerged from a study of cytomegalovirus exposure and HLA in healthy donors. The study's findings and limits: Common viral pathogens seemed, in a later analysis, to connect with several of the most significant clusters.

A few counts support this clone. The antigen is undetermined. CDR3 size: 13 residues. The V end was cut by 6 bases, the J end by 2 bases, with 8 bases between. Germline V gene lookup returns CDR1 SNHLY and CDR2 FYNNEI. PCR employed 60 Vbeta and 13 Jbeta primers. Clones were read by immunoSEQ multiplex PCR, and TCRdb kept only the in-frame ones, dropping some. The repertoire includes some 200,000 clones, just over 75% of them detected once, and over 0.55% sits in the top ten. The genes are TRBV2 and TRBJ2-1; weak D call: TRBD1 (5 bases). The TCR was taken from a man between 18 and 35 years old in good health and CMV-seronegative. The material sequenced was PBMCs. For the CDR3, the DNA is TGTGCCAGCAGGGAGACAGCCTACAATGAGCAGTTCTTC. Protein sequence: CASRETAYNEQFF. Variable domain in full (rest from reference TRBV2 and TRBJ2-1): EPEVTQTPSHQVTQMGQEVILRCVPISNHLYFYWYRQILGQKVEFLVSFYNNEISEKSEIFDDQFSVERPDGSNFTLKIRSTKLEDSAMYFCASRETAYNEQFFGPGTRLTVL.